Below, 7 T cell receptor beta chains from the same sample are listed, as sequenced in a study of blood T cell repertoires in COVID-19. TCRdb's copy holds only in-frame clones and misses some; the assay was immunoSEQ multiplex PCR. The sample shows about 90,000 clones, roughly nine tenths of them seen only once. The sequenced material came from peripheral blood. Receptor source: a man over 45 with acute or convalescent COVID-19.

This clone has just a few counts. V is TRBV7-9 and J is TRBJ2-7; possible D gene TRBD2, 5 bases. This CDR3 has 14 amino acids. Germline V CDR1 and CDR2: SEHNR, FQNEAQ (reference sequence). V was shortened by 3 bases and J by 1 base, with 10 bases between the two germline ends. CDR3 amino acids: CASSFGLPSYEQYF. In DNA, the CDR3 is TGTGCCAGCAGCTTCGGACTCCCGTCCTACGAGCAGTACTTC. Using reference TRBV7-9 and TRBJ2-7 for the parts outside the CDR3, the full variable domain is DTGVSQNPRHKITKRGQNVTFRCDPISEHNRLYWYRQTLGQGPEFLTYFQNEAQLEKSRLLSDRFSAERPKGSFSTLEIQRTEQGDSAMYLCASSFGLPSYEQYFGPGTRLTVT.

The rearrangement uses TRBV2 and TRBJ2-1; D is perhaps TRBD2 (6 bases). The CDR3 contains 14 residues. The V end lost 10 bases, the J end lost 4 bases, and 17 bases lay between the germline ends. Germline CDR1 reads SNHLY; CDR2 reads FYNNEI. The CDR3 DNA follows: TGTGCCACTGAAACGGGGGAGAAATACAATGAGCAGTTCTTC. This translates into CATETGEKYNEQFF.

The chain has TRBV19 and TRBJ1-2; 8 bases match TRBD1. Trimming took 3 bases from V and 4 from J; bases not matched to a gene: 4. CDR1 is LNHDA, CDR2 SQIVND, per germline (reference sequence). The CDR3 length is 14 residues. CDR3 loop: CASSIGTGIYGYTF. CDR3 coding DNA: TGTGCCAGTAGTATTGGGACAGGCATCTATGGCTACACCTTC.

V is TRBV19 and J is TRBJ2-2; D may be TRBD2 (6 bases). V lost 3 bases, J lost 7 bases, and 15 bases lay in between. The CDR3 runs to 15 residues. The germline V gene encodes CDR1 LNHDA and CDR2 SQIVND (reference sequence). The CDR3 is CASSMGAREDGELFF. The CDR3 DNA is TGTGCCAGTAGTATGGGAGCCAGGGAGGACGGGGAGCTGTTTTTT.

This chain links TRBV5-1 with TRBJ1-5; 7 positions match TRBD1. Trimming cost V 0 bases and J 1 base; bases outside gene matches: 7. CDR3 length: 17 amino acids. Germline assignment: CDR1 SGHRS and CDR2 YFSETQ. CDR3 sequence (DNA): TGCGCCAGCAGCTTGGGGCAGGGGGGCGGCAGCAATCAGCCCCAGCATTTT. Its translation: CASSLGQGGGSNQPQHF. Complete variable domain (other parts from reference TRBV5-1 and TRBJ1-5): KAGVTQTPRYLIKTRGQQVTLSCSPISGHRSVSWYQQTPGQGLQFLFEYFSETQRNKGNFPGRFSGRQFSNSRSEMNVSTLELGDSALYLCASSLGQGGGSNQPQHFGDGTRLSIL.

The V and J genes are TRBV14 and TRBJ2-5, with D perhaps matching TRBD2 (5 bases). The CDR3 has 14 residues. Germline lookup yields CDR1 SGHDN and CDR2 FVKESK. V was pared by 0 bases and J by 5 bases, with 10 bases between. CDR3 in amino acids: CASSQDEGEETQYF. For the CDR3, the DNA is TGTGCCAGCAGCCAAGATGAGGGAGAGGAGACCCAGTACTTC.

V usage is TRBV7-9 and J usage is TRBJ1-3, with D possibly being TRBD1 (6 bases). The germline CDR1 and CDR2 sequences are SEHNR and FQNEAQ (reference sequence). The CDR3 is 17 residues long. Trimming left V 5 bases short and J 0 bases short, with 17 bases between. The CDR3 coding sequence is TGTGCCAGCAGCACCTTACAGGGCTTTAGCTCTGGAAACACCATATATTTT. Its translation: CASSTLQGFSSGNTIYF.